Listed below are T cell receptor beta chains from one sample, sequenced in a study of beta chain features in type 1 diabetes. Here immunoSEQ multiplex PCR was the method, and the copy in TCRdb shows in-frame clones only, minus some. The sample shows a few hundred thousand clones, around 10% of them seen only once. The sequenced material came from naive CD4+ T cells from blood. These receptors all stem from a woman aged 18-29 years in good health. The CDR3 runs from the conserved cysteine through the conserved F or W. Fields, in order: V gene, J gene, D gene, clone size, CDR3 DNA, CDR3 protein. The D gene is left open where the match is weak. Where a row states a size, it is once, few, many or the class of an expanded clone; other rows omit it.

v_gene: TRBV30; j_gene: TRBJ2-3; d_gene: TRBD2; abundance: NA; CDR3nt: TGTGCCTGGAGTGTACTAGCGGGAGGGACAGATACGCAGTATTTT; CDR3aa: CAWSVLAGGTDTQYF
v_gene: TRBV19; j_gene: TRBJ2-2; d_gene: TRBD2; abundance: NA; CDR3nt: TGTGCCAGTAGTATTCTAGCGGGAAGTAGACCCGGGGAGCTGTTTTTT; CDR3aa: CASSILAGSRPGELFF
v_gene: TRBV5-4; j_gene: TRBJ1-2; d_gene: TRBD1; abundance: few; CDR3nt: TGTGCCAGCAGTCATGGACAGGGCGTAGGCTATGGCTACACCTTC; CDR3aa: CASSHGQGVGYGYTF
v_gene: TRBV6-5; j_gene: TRBJ2-7; d_gene: NA; abundance: NA; CDR3nt: TGTGCCAGCAGTTACGGGCAGGGTCTTACGAGCTTC; CDR3aa: CASSYGQGLTSF
v_gene: TRBV30; j_gene: TRBJ2-6; d_gene: TRBD2; abundance: NA; CDR3nt: TGTGCCTGGGGCAGGCGGGGGGTGAAGGCCAACGTCCTGACTTTC; CDR3aa: CAWGRRGVKANVLTF
v_gene: TRBV30; j_gene: TRBJ2-1; d_gene: NA; abundance: NA; CDR3nt: TGTGCCTGGAGTGTGGGCCAGTTATACAATGAGCAGTTCTTC; CDR3aa: CAWSVGQLYNEQFF
v_gene: TRBV6-5; j_gene: TRBJ1-1; d_gene: NA; abundance: few; CDR3nt: TGTGCCAGCAGACCCCCGGTGGGGGCATTT; CDR3aa: CASRPPVGAF
v_gene: TRBV29-1; j_gene: TRBJ2-1; d_gene: TRBD1; abundance: many; CDR3nt: TGCAGCTCGGGCCGGGACAGAGAAGACAATGAGCAGTTCTTC; CDR3aa: CSSGRDREDNEQFF
v_gene: TRBV30; j_gene: TRBJ2-1; d_gene: TRBD2; abundance: few; CDR3nt: TGTGCCTGGAGTCTTGGGACTATAATTGAGGAGCAGTTCTTC; CDR3aa: CAWSLGTIIEEQFF
v_gene: TRBV7-9; j_gene: TRBJ1-3; d_gene: NA; abundance: few; CDR3nt: TGTGCCAGCAGCTTAGTCGGAGCCGGAAACACCATATATTTT; CDR3aa: CASSLVGAGNTIYF
v_gene: TRBV5-1; j_gene: TRBJ2-1; d_gene: TRBD2; abundance: NA; CDR3nt: TGCGCCAGCAGCCCCAGCGGGAGGTACAATGAGCAGTTCTTC; CDR3aa: CASSPSGRYNEQFF
v_gene: TRBV5-4; j_gene: TRBJ2-2; d_gene: TRBD1; abundance: NA; CDR3nt: TGTGCCAGCAGTACACTAAATCAGGGGGCCGGGGAGCTGTTTTTT; CDR3aa: CASSTLNQGAGELFF
v_gene: TRBV5-6; j_gene: TRBJ2-5; d_gene: NA; abundance: few; CDR3nt: TGTGCCAGCAGCTTGAGGCAGGGGAATCGATACCAAGAGACCCAGTACTTC; CDR3aa: CASSLRQGNRYQETQYF
v_gene: TRBV7-8; j_gene: TRBJ2-1; d_gene: TRBD2; abundance: NA; CDR3nt: TGTGCCAGCAGCTTAGTGGTAGCGGGGGGGGCCAATGAGCAGTTCTTC; CDR3aa: CASSLVVAGGANEQFF
v_gene: TRBV28; j_gene: TRBJ1-2; d_gene: NA; abundance: few; CDR3nt: TGTGCCAGCAGTCCCCCAGGCTCTAACTATGGCTACACCTTC; CDR3aa: CASSPPGSNYGYTF
v_gene: TRBV5-4; j_gene: TRBJ1-2; d_gene: NA; abundance: NA; CDR3nt: TGTGCCAGCAGCGACAAAGCGGCGGCATCTAACTATGGCTACACCTTC; CDR3aa: CASSDKAAASNYGYTF
v_gene: TRBV6-5; j_gene: TRBJ2-1; d_gene: NA; abundance: NA; CDR3nt: TGTGCCAGCAGAATGAGCTCCTACAATGAGCAGTTCTTC; CDR3aa: CASRMSSYNEQFF
v_gene: TRBV6-1; j_gene: TRBJ1-2; d_gene: NA; abundance: NA; CDR3nt: TGTGCCAGCAGTGACAGGTCTTATGGCTACACCTTC; CDR3aa: CASSDRSYGYTF
v_gene: TRBV5-4; j_gene: TRBJ2-3; d_gene: NA; abundance: NA; CDR3nt: TGTGCCAGCAGCCCTCAGTCCACAGATACGCAGTATTTT; CDR3aa: CASSPQSTDTQYF
v_gene: TRBV5-1; j_gene: TRBJ2-3; d_gene: NA; abundance: few; CDR3nt: TGCGCCAGCGGGGAGAATACAGATACGCAGTATTTT; CDR3aa: CASGENTDTQYF
v_gene: TRBV19; j_gene: TRBJ2-7; d_gene: NA; abundance: few; CDR3nt: TGTGCCAGTAGCTCCGGGACACTCCTCACCTACGAGCAGTACTTC; CDR3aa: CASSSGTLLTYEQYF
v_gene: TRBV30; j_gene: TRBJ2-7; d_gene: TRBD1; abundance: NA; CDR3nt: TGTGCCTGGAGTGAAGGGACAGGGCCCTACGAGCAGTACTTC; CDR3aa: CAWSEGTGPYEQYF
v_gene: TRBV14; j_gene: TRBJ2-1; d_gene: NA; abundance: NA; CDR3nt: TGTGCCAGCAGTCTCCGGGACTTTGACGATGAGCAGTTCTTC; CDR3aa: CASSLRDFDDEQFF
v_gene: TRBV12-5; j_gene: TRBJ1-5; d_gene: TRBD1; abundance: NA; CDR3nt: TGTGCTAGTGCCCGGACAGGGGGCTATCAGCCCCAGCATTTT; CDR3aa: CASARTGGYQPQHF
v_gene: TRBV5-1; j_gene: TRBJ2-3; d_gene: NA; abundance: NA; CDR3nt: TGCGCCAGCAGCTTAAGCGGAGGGTCCAAGGTCATCTCCACGCAGTATTTT; CDR3aa: CASSLSGGSKVISTQYF
v_gene: TRBV30; j_gene: TRBJ2-7; d_gene: TRBD2; abundance: few; CDR3nt: TGTGCCTGGACTAGCGGGAGGGCCTACGAGCAGTACTTC; CDR3aa: CAWTSGRAYEQYF
v_gene: TRBV30; j_gene: TRBJ1-2; d_gene: NA; abundance: few; CDR3nt: TGTGCCTGGACTAGGGAGATCAGCTACACCTTC; CDR3aa: CAWTREISYTF
v_gene: TRBV30; j_gene: TRBJ2-7; d_gene: NA; abundance: few; CDR3nt: TGTGCCTGGAGTGTACGTCAAACAGGGCAGAATCGGCACGAGCAGTACTTC; CDR3aa: CAWSVRQTGQNRHEQYF
v_gene: TRBV7-9; j_gene: TRBJ2-1; d_gene: NA; abundance: few; CDR3nt: TGTGCCAGCAGCCCTGGGGGGTTTAATGAGCAGTTCTTC; CDR3aa: CASSPGGFNEQFF
v_gene: TRBV19; j_gene: TRBJ1-1; d_gene: NA; abundance: NA; CDR3nt: TGTGCCAGTAGTTTCTTGAACGGGTTGAACACTGAAGCTTTCTTT; CDR3aa: CASSFLNGLNTEAFF
v_gene: TRBV30; j_gene: TRBJ1-1; d_gene: NA; abundance: NA; CDR3nt: TGTGCCTGGAGTATCCGGGGAGGGCAAATCCCGGCTTTCTTT; CDR3aa: CAWSIRGGQIPAFF
v_gene: TRBV30; j_gene: TRBJ2-7; d_gene: NA; abundance: few; CDR3nt: TGTGCCTGGAGTGTAACCCACCCGAGCCGCGAGCAGTACTTC; CDR3aa: CAWSVTHPSREQYF
v_gene: TRBV6-9; j_gene: TRBJ2-7; d_gene: TRBD1; abundance: NA; CDR3nt: TGTGCCAGCAGTTCTACCAAGGACAGGCACCAGTACTTC; CDR3aa: CASSSTKDRHQYF